This TCR beta chain was sequenced during a study of cytomegalovirus exposure and HLA in healthy donors. A word on this clone: What it recognizes is unknown.

CDR1 is SGHRS, CDR2 YFSETQ, per germline. CDR3 length: 15 residues. The V gene end was trimmed by 3 bases and the J gene end by 16 bases; junction bases not matched to a gene: 18. General observations from the study: The investigators catalogued 180 or so TCR beta chains as cytomegalovirus-associated. A reported reduction in N-insertions relative to the approximately 640-donor mean was seen in an Asian-associated ancestry cluster in a later analysis.

Both 60 Vbeta primers and 13 Jbeta primers went into the PCR. The data were produced by immunoSEQ multiplex PCR, yet TCRdb's version contains in-frame clones alone and is incomplete. The sample yields approximately 160,000 clones, around three fifths seen once. Source material: PBMCs. The rearrangement joins TRBV5-1 to TRBJ2-1, with 8 bases matching TRBD2. This receptor was obtained from a woman in her twenties or thirties in good health and CMV-seropositive. The CDR3 here is CASSSRGELAAPQFF. CDR3 nucleotides: TGCGCCAGCAGCTCGCGCGGGGAACTAGCGGCCCCCCAATTCTTC.